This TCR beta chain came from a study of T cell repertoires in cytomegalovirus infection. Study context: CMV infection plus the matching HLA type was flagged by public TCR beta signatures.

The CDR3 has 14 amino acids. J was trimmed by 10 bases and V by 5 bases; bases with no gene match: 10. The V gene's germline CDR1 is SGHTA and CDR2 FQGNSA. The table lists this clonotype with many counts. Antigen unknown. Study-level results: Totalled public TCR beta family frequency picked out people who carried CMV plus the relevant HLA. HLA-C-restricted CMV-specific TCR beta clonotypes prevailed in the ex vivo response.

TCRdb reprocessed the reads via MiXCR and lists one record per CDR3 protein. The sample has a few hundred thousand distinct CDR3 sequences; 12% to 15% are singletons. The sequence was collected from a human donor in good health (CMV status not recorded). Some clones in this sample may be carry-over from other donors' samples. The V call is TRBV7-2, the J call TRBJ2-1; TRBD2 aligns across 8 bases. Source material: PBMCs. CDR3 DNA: TGTGCCAGCAGCCAGCCCGGGGGGGGGCGGGAGCAGTTCTTC. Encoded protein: CASSQPGGGREQFF.